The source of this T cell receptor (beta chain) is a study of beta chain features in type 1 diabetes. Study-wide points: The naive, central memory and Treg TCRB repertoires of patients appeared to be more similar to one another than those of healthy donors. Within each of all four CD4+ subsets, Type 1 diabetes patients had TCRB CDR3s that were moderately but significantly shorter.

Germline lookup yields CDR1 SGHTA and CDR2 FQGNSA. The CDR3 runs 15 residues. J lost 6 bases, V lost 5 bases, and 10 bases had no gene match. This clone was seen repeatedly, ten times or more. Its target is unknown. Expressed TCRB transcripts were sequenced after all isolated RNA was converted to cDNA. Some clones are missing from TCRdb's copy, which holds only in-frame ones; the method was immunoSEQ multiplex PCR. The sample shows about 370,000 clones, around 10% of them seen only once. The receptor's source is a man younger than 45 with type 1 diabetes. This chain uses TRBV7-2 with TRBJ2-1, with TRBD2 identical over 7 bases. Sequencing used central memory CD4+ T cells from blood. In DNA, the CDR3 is TGTGCCAGCAGCCAGGAGCGGGGAGACGCCAATGAGCAGTTCTTC. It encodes CASSQERGDANEQFF.